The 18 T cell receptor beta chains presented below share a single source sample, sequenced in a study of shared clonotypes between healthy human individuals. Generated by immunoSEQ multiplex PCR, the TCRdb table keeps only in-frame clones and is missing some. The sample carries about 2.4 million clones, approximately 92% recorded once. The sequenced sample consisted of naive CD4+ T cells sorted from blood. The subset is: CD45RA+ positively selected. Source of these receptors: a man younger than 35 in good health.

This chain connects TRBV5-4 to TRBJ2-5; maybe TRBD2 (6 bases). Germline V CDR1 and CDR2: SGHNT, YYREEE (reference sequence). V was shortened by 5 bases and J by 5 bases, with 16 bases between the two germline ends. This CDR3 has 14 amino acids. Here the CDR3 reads CASSQGSSEETQYF. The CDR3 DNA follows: TGTGCCAGCAGTCAGGGATCTAGCGAGGAGACCCAGTACTTC.

CDR3 amino acids: CASSALQGGSGANVLTF. For the CDR3, the DNA is TGTGCCAGCAGTGCCTTACAGGGCGGCTCTGGGGCCAACGTCCTGACTTTC. The genes are TRBV28 and TRBJ2-6, with a weak D call TRBD1 (6 bases). V lost 5 bases, J lost 0 bases, and 14 bases lay in between. Germline V gene data show CDR1 as MDHEN and CDR2 as SYDVKM. This CDR3 region has 17 residues.

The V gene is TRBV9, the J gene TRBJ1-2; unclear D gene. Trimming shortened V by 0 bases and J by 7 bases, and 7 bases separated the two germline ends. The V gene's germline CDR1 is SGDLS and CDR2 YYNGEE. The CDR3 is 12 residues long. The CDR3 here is CASSVGVGGYTF. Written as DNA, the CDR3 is TGTGCCAGCAGCGTAGGGGTAGGTGGCTACACCTTC. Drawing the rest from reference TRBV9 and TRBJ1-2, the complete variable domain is DSGVTQTPKHLITATGQRVTLRCSPRSGDLSVYWYQQSLDQGLQFLIQYYNGEERAKGNILERFSAQQFPDLHSELNLSSLELGDSALYFCASSVGVGGYTFGSGTRLTVV.

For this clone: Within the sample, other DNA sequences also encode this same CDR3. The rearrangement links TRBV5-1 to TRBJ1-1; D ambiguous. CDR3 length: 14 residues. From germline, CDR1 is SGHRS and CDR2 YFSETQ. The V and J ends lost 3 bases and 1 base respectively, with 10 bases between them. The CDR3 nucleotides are TGCGCCAGCAGCTCGCTGACCGAGAACACTGAAGCTTTCTTT. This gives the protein CASSSLTENTEAFF.

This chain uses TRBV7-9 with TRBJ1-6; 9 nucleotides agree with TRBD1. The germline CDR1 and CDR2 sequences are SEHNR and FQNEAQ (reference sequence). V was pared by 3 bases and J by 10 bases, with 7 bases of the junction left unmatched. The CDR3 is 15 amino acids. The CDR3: CASSLGDRETSPLHF. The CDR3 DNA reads TGTGCCAGCAGCTTGGGGGACAGGGAAACATCACCCCTCCACTTT.

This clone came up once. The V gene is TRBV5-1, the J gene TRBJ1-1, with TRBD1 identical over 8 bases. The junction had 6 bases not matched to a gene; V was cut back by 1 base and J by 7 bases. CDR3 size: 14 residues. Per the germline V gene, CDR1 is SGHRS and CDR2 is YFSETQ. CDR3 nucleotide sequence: TGCGCCAGCAGCTTGCGGCAGGGGGCGGGTGAAGCTTTCTTT. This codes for CASSLRQGAGEAFF.

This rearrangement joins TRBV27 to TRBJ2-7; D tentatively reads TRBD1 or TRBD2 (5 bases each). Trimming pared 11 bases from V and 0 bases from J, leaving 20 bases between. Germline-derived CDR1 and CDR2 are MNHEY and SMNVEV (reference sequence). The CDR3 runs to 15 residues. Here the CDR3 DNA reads TGTGCCGGAATTTCCCGGGACGACCGCTCCTACGAGCAGTACTTC. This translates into CAGISRDDRSYEQYF.

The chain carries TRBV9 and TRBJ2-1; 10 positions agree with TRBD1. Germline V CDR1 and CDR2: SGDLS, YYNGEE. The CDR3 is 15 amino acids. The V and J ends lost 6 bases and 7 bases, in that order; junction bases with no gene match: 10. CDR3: CASTDRDRGGNEQFF. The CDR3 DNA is TGTGCCAGCACCGACCGGGACAGGGGTGGGAATGAGCAGTTCTTC.

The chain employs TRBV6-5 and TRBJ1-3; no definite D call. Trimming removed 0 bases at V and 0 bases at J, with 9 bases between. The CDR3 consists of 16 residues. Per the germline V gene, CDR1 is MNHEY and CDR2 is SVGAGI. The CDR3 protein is CASSYSDLPSGNTIYF. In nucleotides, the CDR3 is TGTGCCAGCAGTTACTCGGACCTCCCCTCTGGAAACACCATATATTTT.

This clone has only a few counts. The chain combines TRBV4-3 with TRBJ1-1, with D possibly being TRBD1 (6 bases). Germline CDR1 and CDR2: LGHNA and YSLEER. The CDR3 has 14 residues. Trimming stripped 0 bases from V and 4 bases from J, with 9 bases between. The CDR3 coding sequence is TGCGCCAGCAGCCAAGATAGGGGGTCCACTGAAGCTTTCTTT. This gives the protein CASSQDRGSTEAFF.

CDR3 nucleotide sequence: TGTGCCAGCAGCTTGGCCTCTCGGGTCACCTACGAGCAGTACTTC. Residues: CASSLASRVTYEQYF. The chain joins TRBV5-8 to TRBJ2-7; unclear D gene. V lost 0 bases and J lost 2, with 12 bases in between. This CDR3 contains 15 residues. Germline V gene lookup returns CDR1 SGHTS and CDR2 YDEGEE.

CDR3: CASRPGTARRGYTF. The CDR3 nucleotides read TGTGCCAGCAGGCCGGGGACAGCCCGGCGGGGCTACACCTTC. The J gene is TRBJ1-2, the V gene TRBV28, with 7 bases lining up with TRBD1. The V and J ends lost 6 bases and 8 bases, in that order; junction bases with no gene match: 12. The CDR3 is 14 amino acids. From germline, CDR1 is MDHEN and CDR2 SYDVKM.

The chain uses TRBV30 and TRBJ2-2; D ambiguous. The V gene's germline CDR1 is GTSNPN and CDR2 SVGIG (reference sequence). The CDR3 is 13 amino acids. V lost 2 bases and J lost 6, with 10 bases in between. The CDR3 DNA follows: TGTGCCTGGAGTAACGAAGTAGCCGGGGAGCTGTTTTTT. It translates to CAWSNEVAGELFF.

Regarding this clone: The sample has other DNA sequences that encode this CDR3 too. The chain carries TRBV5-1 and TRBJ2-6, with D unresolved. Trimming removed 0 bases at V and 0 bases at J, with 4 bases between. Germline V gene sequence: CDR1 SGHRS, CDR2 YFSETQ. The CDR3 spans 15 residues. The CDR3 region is CASSLGDSGANVLTF. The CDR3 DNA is TGCGCCAGCAGCTTGGGGGACTCTGGGGCCAACGTCCTGACTTTC.

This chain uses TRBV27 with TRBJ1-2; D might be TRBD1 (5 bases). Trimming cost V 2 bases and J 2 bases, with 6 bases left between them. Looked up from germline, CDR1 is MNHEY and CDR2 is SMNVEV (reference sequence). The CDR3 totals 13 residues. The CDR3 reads CASSLEGNYGYTF. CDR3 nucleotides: TGTGCCAGCAGTTTAGAGGGGAACTATGGCTACACCTTC.

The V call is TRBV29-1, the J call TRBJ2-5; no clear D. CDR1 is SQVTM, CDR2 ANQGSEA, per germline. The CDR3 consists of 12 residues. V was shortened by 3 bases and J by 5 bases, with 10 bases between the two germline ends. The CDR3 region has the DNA TGCAGCGTTGATGGTCAGCTGGAGACCCAGTACTTC. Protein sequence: CSVDGQLETQYF.

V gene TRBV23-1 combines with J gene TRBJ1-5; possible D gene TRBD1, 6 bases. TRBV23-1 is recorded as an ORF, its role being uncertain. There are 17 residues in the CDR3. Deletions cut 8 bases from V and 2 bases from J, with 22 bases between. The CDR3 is CASGEPQGWDGNQPQHF. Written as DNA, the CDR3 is TGCGCCAGCGGGGAACCTCAGGGGTGGGATGGCAATCAGCCCCAGCATTTT.

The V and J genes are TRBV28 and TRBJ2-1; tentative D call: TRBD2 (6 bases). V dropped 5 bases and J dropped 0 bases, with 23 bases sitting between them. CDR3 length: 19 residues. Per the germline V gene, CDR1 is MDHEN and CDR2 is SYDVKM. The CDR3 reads CASSLTLLGRGTSYNEQFF. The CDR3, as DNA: TGTGCCAGCAGTCTAACCCTCCTTGGGCGGGGAACCTCCTACAATGAGCAGTTCTTC.